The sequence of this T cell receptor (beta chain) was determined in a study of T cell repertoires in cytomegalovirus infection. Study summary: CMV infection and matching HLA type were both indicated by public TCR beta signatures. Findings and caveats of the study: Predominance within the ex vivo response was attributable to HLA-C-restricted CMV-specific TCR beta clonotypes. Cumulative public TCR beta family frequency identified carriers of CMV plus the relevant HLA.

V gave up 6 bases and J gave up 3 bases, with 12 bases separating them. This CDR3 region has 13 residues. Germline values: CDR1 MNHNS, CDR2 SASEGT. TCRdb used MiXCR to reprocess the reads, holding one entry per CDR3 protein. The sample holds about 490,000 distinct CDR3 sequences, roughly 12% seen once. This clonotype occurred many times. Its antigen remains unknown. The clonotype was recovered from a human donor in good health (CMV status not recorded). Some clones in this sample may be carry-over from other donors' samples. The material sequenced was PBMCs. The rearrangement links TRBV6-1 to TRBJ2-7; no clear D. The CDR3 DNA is TGTGCCAGCAGATCCTCGGACCTCTACGAGCAGTACTTC. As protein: CASRSSDLYEQYF.